Given below is one T cell receptor beta chain in context. The antigen is unknown. The V gene lost 0 bases and the J gene lost 2 bases, with 16 bases spanning the gap. This CDR3 comprises 17 residues. Per germline, CDR1 SGHKS and CDR2 YYEKEE (reference sequence). Sequencing was performed with immunoSEQ multiplex PCR; in TCRdb, only in-frame clones are kept and a portion is missing. The repertoire holds 20,000 to 30,000 clones, with around 79% as singletons. This record comes from a study of OX40 agonist ivuxolimab in advanced cancers. Study-level information: Patients treated during dose escalation were battling hepatocellular carcinoma, melanoma, renal cell or head and neck cancer. Partial responses, seen in three patients, involved one hepatocellular carcinoma and two cutaneous melanomas.

Study-wide results and caveats: Relative to CD4+ cells, CD8+ T cells on average had more expanded clones. There was clonal expansion of CD4+ and CD8+ blood T cells by week 6 at 0.1 to 3.0 mg/kg.

This chain links TRBV5-5 with TRBJ2-3; D remains ambiguous. The source of this sequence is an adult with an advanced solid tumor such as melanoma, head and neck, liver or kidney cancer. The sequenced sample was CD4+ or CD8+ T cells sorted from blood, obtained in a trial of the OX40 agonist ivuxolimab. DNA of the CDR3: TGTGCCAGCAGCTTGGTCCCACTACCTATAGCCACAGATACGCAGTATTTT. This gives the protein CASSLVPLPIATDTQYF.